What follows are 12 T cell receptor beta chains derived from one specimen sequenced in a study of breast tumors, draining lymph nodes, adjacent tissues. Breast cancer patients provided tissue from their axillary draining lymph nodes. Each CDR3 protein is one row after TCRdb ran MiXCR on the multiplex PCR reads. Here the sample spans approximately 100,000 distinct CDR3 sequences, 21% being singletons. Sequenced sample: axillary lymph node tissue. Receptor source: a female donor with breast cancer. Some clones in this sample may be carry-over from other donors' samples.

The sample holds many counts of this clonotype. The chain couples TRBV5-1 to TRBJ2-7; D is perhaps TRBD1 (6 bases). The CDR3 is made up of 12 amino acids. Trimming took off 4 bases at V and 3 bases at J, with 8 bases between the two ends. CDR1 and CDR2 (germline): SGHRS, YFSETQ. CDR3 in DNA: TGCGCCAGCAGCACAGGGAACTACGAGCAGTACTTC. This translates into CASSTGNYEQYF. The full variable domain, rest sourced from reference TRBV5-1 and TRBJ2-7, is KAGVTQTPRYLIKTRGQQVTLSCSPISGHRSVSWYQQTPGQGLQFLFEYFSETQRNKGNFPGRFSGRQFSNSRSEMNVSTLELGDSALYLCASSTGNYEQYFGPGTRLTVT.

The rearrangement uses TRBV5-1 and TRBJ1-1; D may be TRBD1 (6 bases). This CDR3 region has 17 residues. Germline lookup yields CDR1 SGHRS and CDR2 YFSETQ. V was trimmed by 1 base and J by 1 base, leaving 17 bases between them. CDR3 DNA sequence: TGCGCCAGCAGCTTGCGGGTTATGACAGGAAGGAACACTGAAGCTTTCTTT. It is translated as CASSLRVMTGRNTEAFF.

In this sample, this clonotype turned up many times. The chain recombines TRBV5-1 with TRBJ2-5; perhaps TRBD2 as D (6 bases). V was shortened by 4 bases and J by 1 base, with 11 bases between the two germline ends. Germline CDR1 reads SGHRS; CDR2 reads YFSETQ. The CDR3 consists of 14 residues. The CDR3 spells CASSPGGRQETQYF. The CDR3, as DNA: TGCGCCAGCAGCCCCGGGGGACGCCAAGAGACCCAGTACTTC.

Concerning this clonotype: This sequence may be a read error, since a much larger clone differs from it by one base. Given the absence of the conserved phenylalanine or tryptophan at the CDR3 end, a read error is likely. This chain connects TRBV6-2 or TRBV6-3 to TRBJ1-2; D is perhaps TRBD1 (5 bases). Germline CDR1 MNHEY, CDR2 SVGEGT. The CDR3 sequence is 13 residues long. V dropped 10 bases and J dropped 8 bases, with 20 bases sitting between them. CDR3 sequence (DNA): TGTGCCACCTCCTCCGGCAGGGTTCGGGGCTACACCTCC. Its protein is CATSSGRVRGYTS.

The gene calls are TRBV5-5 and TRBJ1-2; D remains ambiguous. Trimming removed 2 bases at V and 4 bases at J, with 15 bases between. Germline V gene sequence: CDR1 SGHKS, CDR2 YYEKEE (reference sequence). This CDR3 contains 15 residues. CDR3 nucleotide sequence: TGTGCCAGCAGCTTAATAACAGCGATTAGCTATGGCTACACCTTC. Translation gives CASSLITAISYGYTF.

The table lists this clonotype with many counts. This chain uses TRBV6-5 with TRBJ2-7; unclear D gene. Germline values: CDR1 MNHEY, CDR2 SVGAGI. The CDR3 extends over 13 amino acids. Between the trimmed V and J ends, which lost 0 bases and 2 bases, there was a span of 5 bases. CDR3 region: CASSYSNTYEQYF. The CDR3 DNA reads TGTGCCAGCAGTTACTCTAATACCTACGAGCAGTACTTC.

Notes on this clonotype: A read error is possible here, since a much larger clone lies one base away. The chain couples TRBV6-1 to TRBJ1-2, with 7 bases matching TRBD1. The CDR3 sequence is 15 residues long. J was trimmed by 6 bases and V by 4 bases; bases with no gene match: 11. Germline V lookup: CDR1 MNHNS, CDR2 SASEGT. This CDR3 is CASSGGRGQRHGYTF. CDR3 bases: TGTGCCAGCAGTGGCGGCCGGGGACAGCGTCATGGCTACACCTTC.

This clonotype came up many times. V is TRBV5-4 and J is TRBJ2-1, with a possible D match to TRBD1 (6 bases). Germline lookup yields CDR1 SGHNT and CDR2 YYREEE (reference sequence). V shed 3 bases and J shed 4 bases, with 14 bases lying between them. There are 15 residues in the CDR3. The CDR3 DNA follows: TGTGCCAGCAGCTCTTACGGGACACCTTACAATGAGCAGTTCTTC. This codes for CASSSYGTPYNEQFF.

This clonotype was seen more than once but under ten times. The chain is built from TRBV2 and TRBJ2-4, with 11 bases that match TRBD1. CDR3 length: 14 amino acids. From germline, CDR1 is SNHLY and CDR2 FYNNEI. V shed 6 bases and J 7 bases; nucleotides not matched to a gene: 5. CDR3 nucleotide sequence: TGTGCCAGCAGGGCCGGGACAGGGGGGAACATTCAGTACTTC. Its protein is CASRAGTGGNIQYF.

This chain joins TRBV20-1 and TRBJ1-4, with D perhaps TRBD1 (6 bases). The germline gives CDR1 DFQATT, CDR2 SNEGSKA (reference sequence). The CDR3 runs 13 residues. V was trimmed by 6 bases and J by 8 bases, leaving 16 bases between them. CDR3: CSAPQGTSEKLFF. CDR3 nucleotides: TGCAGTGCCCCACAGGGCACTTCCGAAAAACTGTTTTTT.

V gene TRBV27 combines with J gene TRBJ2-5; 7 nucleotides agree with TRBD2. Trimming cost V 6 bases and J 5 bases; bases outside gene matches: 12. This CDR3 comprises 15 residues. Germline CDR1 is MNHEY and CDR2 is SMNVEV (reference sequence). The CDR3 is CASRSSAGVPETQYF. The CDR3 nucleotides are TGTGCCAGCAGATCTAGTGCGGGAGTACCGGAGACCCAGTACTTC.

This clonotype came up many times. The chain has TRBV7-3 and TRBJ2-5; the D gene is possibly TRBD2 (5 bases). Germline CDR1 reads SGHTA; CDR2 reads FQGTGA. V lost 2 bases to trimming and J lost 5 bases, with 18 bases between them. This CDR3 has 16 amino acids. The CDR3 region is CASSLRPPGGFETQYF. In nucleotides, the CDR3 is TGTGCCAGCAGCTTACGGCCACCCGGAGGTTTCGAGACCCAGTACTTC.